The 16 T cell receptor beta chains listed next were all sequenced from one sample in a study of shared clonotypes between healthy human individuals. Measured with immunoSEQ multiplex PCR; TCRdb has only the in-frame clones, and not every one. The sample shows under 1,100,000 clones, roughly 75% of them seen only once. What was sequenced was memory CD4+ T cells sorted from blood. Subset specified: CD45RA-negative fraction. Receptors originate from a man younger than 35 in good health.

V and J are TRBV5-5 and TRBJ2-7; D perhaps matches TRBD1 (5 bases). CDR3 length equals 15 residues. V lost 7 bases and J lost 3, with 20 bases in between. Germline V lookup: CDR1 SGHKS, CDR2 YYEKEE (reference sequence). The CDR3 nucleotides are TGTGCCAGCTCAAAAGACGTGAGCAGGGACTACGAGCAGTACTTC. Protein sequence: CASSKDVSRDYEQYF.

On this clone: The same CDR3 is also encoded by other DNA sequences in this sample. The chain links TRBV7-9 to TRBJ2-2; D is uncertain. The CDR3 length is 14 residues. Germline lookup yields CDR1 SEHNR and CDR2 FQNEAQ (reference sequence). V was pared by 0 bases and J by 5 bases, with 7 bases between. The CDR3 region is CASSLAGGTGELFF. DNA for the CDR3: TGTGCCAGCAGCTTAGCCGGCGGAACCGGGGAGCTGTTTTTT.

This CDR3 is CSVETAYEQYF. The CDR3 DNA reads TGCAGCGTAGAAACAGCCTACGAGCAGTACTTC. The gene calls are TRBV29-1 and TRBJ2-7; D is uncertain. This CDR3 region has 11 residues. Per the germline V gene, CDR1 is SQVTM and CDR2 is ANQGSEA. Trimming removed 6 bases at V and 2 bases at J, with 8 bases between.

The genes are TRBV6-6 and TRBJ1-2; D gene uncertain. CDR1 and CDR2 (germline): MNHNY, SVGAGI (reference sequence). Trimming pared 0 bases from V and 0 bases from J, leaving 8 bases between. The CDR3 runs to 15 residues. The CDR3 region has the DNA TGTGCCAGCAGTTACTCTACATCTCCTAACTATGGCTACACCTTC. Amino acids: CASSYSTSPNYGYTF.

The V gene is TRBV21-1, the J gene TRBJ2-7; the table's D call, TRBD2, has no DNA check behind it. TRBV21-1 is listed as a pseudogene. The CDR3 contains 15 residues. CDR3 nucleotide sequence: TGTGCCAGCAGCACTCAGTTTGGCGGTACCTACGAGCAGTACTTC. Translated: CASSTQFGGTYEQYF.

CDR3 coding DNA: TGCGCCAGCAGCAGGGACGAGTCGGGCTACGAGCAGTACTTC. It encodes CASSRDESGYEQYF. This sequence joins TRBV5-1 and TRBJ2-7; D might be TRBD1 or TRBD2, each matching 5 bases. Trimming removed 4 bases from V and 3 bases from J, with 14 bases in between. The CDR3 runs 14 residues. From germline, CDR1 is SGHRS and CDR2 YFSETQ.

The chain links TRBV5-1 to TRBJ2-7; 13 positions match TRBD2. Germline values: CDR1 SGHRS, CDR2 YFSETQ. CDR3 length: 16 residues. After removal of 0 bases from V and 2 bases from J, the junction contained 2 bases not matched to a gene. The CDR3 DNA reads as TGCGCCAGCAGCTTGGGGACTAGCGGGAGCCCCTACGAGCAGTACTTC. Translated: CASSLGTSGSPYEQYF.

This chain uses TRBV18 with TRBJ1-1; unclear D gene. Germline assignment: CDR1 KGHSH and CDR2 LQKENI. The CDR3 sequence is 14 residues long. V was pared by 1 base and J by 4 bases, with 10 bases between. CDR3 sequence (DNA): TGTGCCAGCTCACCACAGGGAACGGGCACTGAAGCTTTCTTT. Protein product: CASSPQGTGTEAFF.

In the case of this clone: The identical CDR3 is also encoded by other nucleotide sequences in the sample. This rearrangement joins TRBV27 to TRBJ1-1; 8 nucleotides agree with TRBD1. Germline V gene sequence: CDR1 MNHEY, CDR2 SMNVEV (reference sequence). V gave up 6 bases and J gave up 4 bases; unmatched junction bases: 7. The CDR3 is 14 residues long. In DNA form, the CDR3 reads TGTGCCAGCAGCCGAAATACAGGGGGCACTGAAGCTTTCTTT. This codes for CASSRNTGGTEAFF.

V and J are TRBV4-1 and TRBJ2-7; 8 bases are shared with TRBD1. CDR1 is MGHRA, CDR2 YSYEKL, per germline. The CDR3 loop spans 13 amino acids. V dropped 3 bases and J dropped 6; count of bases not matched to a gene: 4. The CDR3, as DNA: TGCGCCAGCAGCCATTTAGGGACAGGCGAGCAGTACTTC. Amino acids: CASSHLGTGEQYF.

The chain recombines TRBV5-1 with TRBJ2-5, with 8 bases aligning to TRBD2. This CDR3 region has 16 residues. Germline lookup yields CDR1 SGHRS and CDR2 YFSETQ. With V trimmed by 6 bases and J by 3 bases, 13 bases remained unmatched. The CDR3, as DNA: TGCGCCAGCACCCGAGGGGCGGGGGGTCACGAAGAGACCCAGTACTTC. Amino acid sequence: CASTRGAGGHEETQYF. Drawing the rest from reference TRBV5-1 and TRBJ2-5, the complete variable domain is KAGVTQTPRYLIKTRGQQVTLSCSPISGHRSVSWYQQTPGQGLQFLFEYFSETQRNKGNFPGRFSGRQFSNSRSEMNVSTLELGDSALYLCASTRGAGGHEETQYFGPGTRLLVL.

In nucleotides, the CDR3 is TGTGCCATCCGACCGAGGGACTATGGCTACACCTTC. This sequence encodes CAIRPRDYGYTF. This sequence joins TRBV10-3 and TRBJ1-2; D is unclear. Germline loops: CDR1 ENHRY, CDR2 SYGVKD. This CDR3 has 12 residues. Trimming left V 8 bases short and J 3 bases short, with 10 bases between.

The chain uses TRBV9 and TRBJ2-5; 10 bases are shared with TRBD2. This CDR3 has 18 residues. Germline CDR1 and CDR2: SGDLS and YYNGEE. The ends lost 0 bases at V and 1 base at J; junction bases unmatched: 9. This CDR3 reads CASSVAVSGGLTQETQYF. DNA for the CDR3: TGTGCCAGCAGCGTAGCTGTTAGCGGGGGGCTTACCCAAGAGACCCAGTACTTC.

The chain uses TRBV19 and TRBJ1-5; D gene uncertain. Germline loops: CDR1 LNHDA, CDR2 SQIVND (reference sequence). Trimming took off 6 bases at V and 0 bases at J, with 12 bases between the two ends. The CDR3 extends over 15 amino acids. The DNA of the CDR3 is TGTGCCAGTAGCGAAACTGGCTATAGCAATCAGCCCCAGCATTTT. This codes for CASSETGYSNQPQHF.

A note on this clone: Other DNA sequences from this sample encode an identical CDR3 as well. The chain has TRBV5-6 and TRBJ1-4; tentatively, D is TRBD1 (6 bases). V was trimmed by 3 bases and J by 0 bases, leaving 9 bases between them. CDR1 SGHDT and CDR2 YYEEEE come from the germline V gene. The CDR3 extends over 15 amino acids. CDR3 sequence: CASSYRGPTNEKLFF. In DNA form, the CDR3 reads TGTGCCAGCAGCTACCGGGGGCCAACTAATGAAAAACTGTTTTTT.

The chain combines TRBV2 with TRBJ2-5; D is unclear. Looked up from germline, CDR1 is SNHLY and CDR2 is FYNNEI. This CDR3 has 12 residues. V shed 6 bases and J shed 5 bases, with 10 bases lying between them. The CDR3 nucleotides are TGTGCCAGCAGCATCGAACGGGAGACCCAGTACTTC. Its translation is CASSIERETQYF.